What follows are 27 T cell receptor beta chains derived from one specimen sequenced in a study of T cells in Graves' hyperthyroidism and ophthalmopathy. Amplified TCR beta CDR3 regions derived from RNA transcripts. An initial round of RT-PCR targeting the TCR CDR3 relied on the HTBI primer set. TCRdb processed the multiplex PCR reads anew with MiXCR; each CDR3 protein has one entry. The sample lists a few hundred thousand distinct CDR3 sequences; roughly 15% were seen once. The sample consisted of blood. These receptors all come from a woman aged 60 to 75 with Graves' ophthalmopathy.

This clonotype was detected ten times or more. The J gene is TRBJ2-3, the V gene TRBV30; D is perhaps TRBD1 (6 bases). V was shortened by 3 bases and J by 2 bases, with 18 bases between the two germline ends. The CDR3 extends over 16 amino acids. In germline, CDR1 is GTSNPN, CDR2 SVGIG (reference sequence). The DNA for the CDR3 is TGTGCCTGGAGCCAGGGGACCGACTTTAACACAGATACGCAGTATTTT. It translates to CAWSQGTDFNTDTQYF.

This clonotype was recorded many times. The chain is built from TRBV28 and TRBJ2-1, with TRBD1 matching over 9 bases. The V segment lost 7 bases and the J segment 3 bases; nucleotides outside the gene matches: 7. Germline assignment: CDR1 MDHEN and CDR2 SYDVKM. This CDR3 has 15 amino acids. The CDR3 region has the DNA TGTGCCAGCACCATGACAGGGGGGGACTACAATGAGCAGTTCTTC. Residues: CASTMTGGDYNEQFF.

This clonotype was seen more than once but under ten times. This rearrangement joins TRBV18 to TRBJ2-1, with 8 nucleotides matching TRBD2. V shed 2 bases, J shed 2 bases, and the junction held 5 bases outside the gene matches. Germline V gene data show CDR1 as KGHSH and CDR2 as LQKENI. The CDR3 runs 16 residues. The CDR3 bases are TGTGCCAGCTCACCAGGGGGAGCGGGAGCCTACAATGAGCAGTTCTTC. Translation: CASSPGGAGAYNEQFF. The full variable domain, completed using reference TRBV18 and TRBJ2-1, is NAGVMQNPRHLVRRRGQEARLRCSPMKGHSHVYWYRQLPEEGLKFMVYLQKENIIDESGMPKERFSAEFPKEGPSILRIQQVVRGDSAAYFCASSPGGAGAYNEQFFGPGTRLTVL.

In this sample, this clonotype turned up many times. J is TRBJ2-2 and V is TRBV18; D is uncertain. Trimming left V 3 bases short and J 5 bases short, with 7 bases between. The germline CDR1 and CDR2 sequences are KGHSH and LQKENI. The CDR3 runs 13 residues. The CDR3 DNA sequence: TGTGCCAGCTCACCGGCAGTGACCGGGGAGCTGTTTTTT. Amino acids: CASSPAVTGELFF.

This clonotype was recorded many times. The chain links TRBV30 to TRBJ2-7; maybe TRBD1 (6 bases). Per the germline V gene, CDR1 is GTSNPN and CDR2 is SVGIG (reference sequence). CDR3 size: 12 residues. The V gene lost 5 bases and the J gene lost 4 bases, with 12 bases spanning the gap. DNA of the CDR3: TGTGCCTGGGCCGGGACACCTTACGAGCAGTACTTC. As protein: CAWAGTPYEQYF.

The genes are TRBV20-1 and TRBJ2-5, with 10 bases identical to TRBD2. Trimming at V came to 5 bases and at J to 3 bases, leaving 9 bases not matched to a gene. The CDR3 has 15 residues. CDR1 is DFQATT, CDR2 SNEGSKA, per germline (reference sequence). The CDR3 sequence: CSAGEALAGKETQYF. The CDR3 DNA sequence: TGCAGTGCTGGGGAGGCACTAGCGGGAAAAGAGACCCAGTACTTC.

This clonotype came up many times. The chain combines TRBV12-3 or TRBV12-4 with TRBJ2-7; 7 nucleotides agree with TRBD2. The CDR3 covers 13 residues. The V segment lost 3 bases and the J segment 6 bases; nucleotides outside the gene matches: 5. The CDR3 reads CASSFGLVSEQYF. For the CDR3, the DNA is TGTGCCAGCAGTTTTGGACTAGTCTCCGAGCAGTACTTC.

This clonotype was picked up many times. CDR3 in amino acids: CASRSTGTVNNEKLFF. The CDR3 nucleotides read TGTGCCAGCAGGTCAACCGGGACGGTGAATAATGAAAAACTGTTTTTT. The genes are TRBV7-9 and TRBJ1-4; maybe TRBD1 (5 bases). The CDR3 is made up of 16 amino acids. Trimming removed 6 bases at V and 4 bases at J, with 18 bases between. CDR1 is SEHNR, CDR2 FQNEAQ, per germline (reference sequence). Drawing the rest from reference TRBV7-9 and TRBJ1-4, the complete variable domain is DTGVSQNPRHKITKRGQNVTFRCDPISEHNRLYWYRQTLGQGPEFLTYFQNEAQLEKSRLLSDRFSAERPKGSFSTLEIQRTEQGDSAMYLCASRSTGTVNNEKLFFGSGTQLSVL.

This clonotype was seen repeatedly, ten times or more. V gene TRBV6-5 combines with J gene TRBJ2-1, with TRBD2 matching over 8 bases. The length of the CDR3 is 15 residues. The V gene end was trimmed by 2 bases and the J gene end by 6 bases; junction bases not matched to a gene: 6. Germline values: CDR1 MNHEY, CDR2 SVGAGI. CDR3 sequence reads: CASSYGAGAVNEQFF. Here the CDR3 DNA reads TGTGCCAGCAGTTACGGAGCGGGAGCTGTCAATGAGCAGTTCTTC.

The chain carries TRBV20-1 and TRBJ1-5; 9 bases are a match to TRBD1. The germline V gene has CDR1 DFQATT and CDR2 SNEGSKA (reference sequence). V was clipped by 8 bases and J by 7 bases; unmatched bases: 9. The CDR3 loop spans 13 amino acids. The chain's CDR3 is CSFGQGRGQPQHF. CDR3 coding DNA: TGCAGTTTTGGACAGGGGAGGGGACAGCCCCAGCATTTT.

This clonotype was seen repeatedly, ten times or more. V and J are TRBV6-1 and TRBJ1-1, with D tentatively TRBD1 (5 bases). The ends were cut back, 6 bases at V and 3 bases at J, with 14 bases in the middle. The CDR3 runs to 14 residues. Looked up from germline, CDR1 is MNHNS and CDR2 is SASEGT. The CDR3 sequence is CASRPGTRDTEAFF. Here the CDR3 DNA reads TGTGCCAGCAGACCCGGGACGAGGGACACTGAAGCTTTCTTT.

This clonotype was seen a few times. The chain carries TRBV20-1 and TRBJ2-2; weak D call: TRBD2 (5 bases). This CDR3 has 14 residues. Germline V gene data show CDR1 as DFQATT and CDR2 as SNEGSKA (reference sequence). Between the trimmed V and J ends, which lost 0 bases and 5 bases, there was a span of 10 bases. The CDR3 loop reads CSAREYGETGELFF. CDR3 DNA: TGCAGTGCTAGAGAGTACGGGGAGACCGGGGAGCTGTTTTTT.

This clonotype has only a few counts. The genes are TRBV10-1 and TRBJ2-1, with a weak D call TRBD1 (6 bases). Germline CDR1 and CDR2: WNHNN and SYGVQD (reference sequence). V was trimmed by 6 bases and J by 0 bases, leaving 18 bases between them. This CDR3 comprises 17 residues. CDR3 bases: TGCGCCAGCAGCGCGTCCCAGGGGAAAAGCTCCTACAATGAGCAGTTCTTC. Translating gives CASSASQGKSSYNEQFF.

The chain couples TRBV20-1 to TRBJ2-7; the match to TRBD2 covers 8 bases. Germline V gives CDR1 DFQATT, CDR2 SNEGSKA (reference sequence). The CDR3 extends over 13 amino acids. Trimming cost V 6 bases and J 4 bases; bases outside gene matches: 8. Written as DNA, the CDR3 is TGCAGTGCCGTCAGCGGGAGCCATTACGAGCAGTACTTC. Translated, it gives CSAVSGSHYEQYF.

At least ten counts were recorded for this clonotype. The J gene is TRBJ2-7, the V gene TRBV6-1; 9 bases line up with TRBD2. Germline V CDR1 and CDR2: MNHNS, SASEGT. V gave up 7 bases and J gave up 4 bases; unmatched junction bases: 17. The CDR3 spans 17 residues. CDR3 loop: CASTLGRLAGKWYEQYF. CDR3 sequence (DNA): TGTGCCAGCACCCTGGGGAGGCTAGCGGGAAAGTGGTACGAGCAGTACTTC.

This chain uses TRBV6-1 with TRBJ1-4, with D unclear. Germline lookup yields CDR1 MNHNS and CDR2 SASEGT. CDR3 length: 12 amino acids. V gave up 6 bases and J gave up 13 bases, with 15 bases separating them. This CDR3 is CASSTSRVALFF. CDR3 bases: TGTGCCAGCAGCACTTCAAGGGTGGCACTGTTTTTT.

For the CDR3, the DNA is TGCAGTGCCCTGACAGGGAACAAAAACATTCAGTACTTC. Translation gives CSALTGNKNIQYF. The chain links TRBV20-1 to TRBJ2-4; TRBD1 agrees at 7 bases. V was clipped by 6 bases and J by 3 bases; unmatched bases: 5. CDR1 DFQATT and CDR2 SNEGSKA come from the germline V gene (reference sequence). This CDR3 contains 13 residues.

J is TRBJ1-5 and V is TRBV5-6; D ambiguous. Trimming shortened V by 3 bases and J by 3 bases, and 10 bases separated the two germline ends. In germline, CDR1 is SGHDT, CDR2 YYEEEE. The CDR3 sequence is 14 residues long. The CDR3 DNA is TGTGCCAGCAGCTCCCTGGGCCACAATCAGCCCCAGCATTTT. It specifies CASSSLGHNQPQHF. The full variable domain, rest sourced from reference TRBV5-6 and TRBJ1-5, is DAGVTQSPTHLIKTRGQQVTLRCSPKSGHDTVSWYQQALGQGPQFIFQYYEEEERQRGNFPDRFSGHQFPNYSSELNVNALLLGDSALYLCASSSLGHNQPQHFGDGTRLSIL.

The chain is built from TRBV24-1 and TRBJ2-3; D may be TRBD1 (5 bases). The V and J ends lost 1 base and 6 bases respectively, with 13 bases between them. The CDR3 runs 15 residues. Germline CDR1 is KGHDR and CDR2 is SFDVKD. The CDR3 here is CATSDFGAAGDTQYF. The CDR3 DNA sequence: TGTGCCACCAGTGATTTTGGGGCAGCTGGGGATACGCAGTATTTT.

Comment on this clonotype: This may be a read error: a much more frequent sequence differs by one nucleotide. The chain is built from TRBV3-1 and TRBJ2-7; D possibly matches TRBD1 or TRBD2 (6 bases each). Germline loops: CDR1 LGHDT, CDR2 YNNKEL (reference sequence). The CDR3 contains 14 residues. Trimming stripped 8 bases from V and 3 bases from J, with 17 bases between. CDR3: CASGRGPEDYEQYF. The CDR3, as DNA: TGTGCCAGCGGACGGGGGCCAGAGGACTACGAGCAGTACTTC.

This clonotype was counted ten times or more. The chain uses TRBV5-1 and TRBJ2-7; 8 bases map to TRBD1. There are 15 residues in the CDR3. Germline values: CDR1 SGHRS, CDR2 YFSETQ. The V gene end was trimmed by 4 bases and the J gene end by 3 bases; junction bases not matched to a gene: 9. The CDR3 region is CASSNTGQGYYEQYF. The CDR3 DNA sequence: TGCGCCAGCAGCAACACAGGACAGGGATACTACGAGCAGTACTTC.

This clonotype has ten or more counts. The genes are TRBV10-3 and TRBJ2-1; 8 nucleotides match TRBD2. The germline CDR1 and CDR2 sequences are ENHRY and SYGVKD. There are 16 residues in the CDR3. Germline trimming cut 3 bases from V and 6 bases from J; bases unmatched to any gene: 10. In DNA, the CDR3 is TGTGCCATCAGTGATATTAGCGGGATCGGCCGCAATGAGCAGTTCTTC. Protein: CAISDISGIGRNEQFF.

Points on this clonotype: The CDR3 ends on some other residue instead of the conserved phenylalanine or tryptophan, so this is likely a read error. In DNA, the CDR3 is TGTGCCAGCAGCTTAGGCACGGCCCCAAATGAGCAGTTCTTA. The encoded protein is CASSLGTAPNEQFL. The chain carries TRBV7-9 and TRBJ2-1, with D hard to call. Trimming left V 1 base short and J 7 bases short, with 11 bases between. Germline V gene sequence: CDR1 SEHNR, CDR2 FQNEAQ (reference sequence). The CDR3 has 14 residues.

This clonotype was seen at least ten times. The DNA of the CDR3 is TGTGCCAGCAGCGCTCGGGGGGGTATCAATGAAAAACTGTTTTTT. Encoded protein: CASSARGGINEKLFF. This chain links TRBV2 with TRBJ1-4; a possible D gene is TRBD1 (5 bases). The length of the CDR3 is 15 residues. V lost 6 bases and J lost 5, with 16 bases in between. Germline V gene sequence: CDR1 SNHLY, CDR2 FYNNEI. Drawing the rest from reference TRBV2 and TRBJ1-4, the complete variable domain is EPEVTQTPSHQVTQMGQEVILRCVPISNHLYFYWYRQILGQKVEFLVSFYNNEISEKSEIFDDQFSVERPDGSNFTLKIRSTKLEDSAMYFCASSARGGINEKLFFGSGTQLSVL.

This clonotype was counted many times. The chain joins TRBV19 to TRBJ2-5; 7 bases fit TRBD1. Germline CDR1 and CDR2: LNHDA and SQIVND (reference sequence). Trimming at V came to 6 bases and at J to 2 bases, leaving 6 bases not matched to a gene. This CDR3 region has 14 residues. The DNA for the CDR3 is TGTGCCAGTAGAACCAGGACAGGACAAGAGACCCAGTACTTC. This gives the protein CASRTRTGQETQYF. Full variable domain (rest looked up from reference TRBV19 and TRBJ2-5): DGGITQSPKYLFRKEGQNVTLSCEQNLNHDAMYWYRQDPGQGLRLIYYSQIVNDFQKGDIAEGYSVSREKKESFPLTVTSAQKNPTAFYLCASRTRTGQETQYFGPGTRLLVL.

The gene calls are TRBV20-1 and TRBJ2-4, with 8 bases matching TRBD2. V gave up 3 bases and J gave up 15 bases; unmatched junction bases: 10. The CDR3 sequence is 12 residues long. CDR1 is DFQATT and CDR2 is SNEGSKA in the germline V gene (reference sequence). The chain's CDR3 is CSASLGGGLGYF. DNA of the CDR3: TGCAGTGCTAGCCTGGGCGGGGGGCTTGGGTACTTC.

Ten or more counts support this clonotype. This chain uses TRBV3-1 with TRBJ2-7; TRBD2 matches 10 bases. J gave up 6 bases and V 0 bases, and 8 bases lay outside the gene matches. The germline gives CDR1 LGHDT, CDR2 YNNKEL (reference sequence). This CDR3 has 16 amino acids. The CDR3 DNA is TGTGCCAGCAGCCAAGATCTGCTAGCGGGAGCCCGCGAGCAGTACTTC. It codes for CASSQDLLAGAREQYF.